Shown below are 32 T cell receptor beta chains from a single sample sequenced in a study of T-cell reconstitution after alpha-beta-depleted transplantation in children. Unique molecular identifiers were used in preparing the TCRbeta library. TCRdb re-called the PCR reads with MiXCR, one entry per CDR3 protein. This table has around 300,000 distinct CDR3 sequences, around 10% appearing once. The source was PBMCs, collected before TCRalphabeta/CD19-depleted stem cell transplant. The receptors were gathered from a boy in the first two years of life with acute myeloid leukemia, due to receive a stem cell transplant.

This clonotype was seen at least ten times. This chain joins TRBV11-2 and TRBJ2-4; perhaps TRBD2 as D (5 bases). This CDR3 is built from 12 residues. The V end was cut by 4 bases, the J end by 15 bases, with 16 bases between. Germline V CDR1 and CDR2: SGHAT, FQNNGV. CDR3 amino acids: CASSSRPGVRYF. The CDR3 DNA sequence: TGTGCCAGCAGCTCCCGCCCCGGGGTGCGGTACTTC.

V gene TRBV5-1 combines with J gene TRBJ2-7; D is unresolved. CDR1 and CDR2 (germline): SGHRS, YFSETQ. This CDR3 is built from 12 residues. The ends were cut back, 1 base at V and 5 bases at J, with 7 bases in the middle. The CDR3 is CASSLRADEQYF. CDR3 in DNA: TGCGCCAGCAGCTTGAGAGCCGACGAGCAGTACTTC.

At least ten counts were recorded for this clonotype. The chain carries TRBV5-1 and TRBJ2-5; the D gene is possibly TRBD1 (5 bases). Trimming shortened V by 4 bases and J by 0 bases, and 13 bases separated the two germline ends. This CDR3 is 15 amino acids long. In germline, CDR1 is SGHRS, CDR2 YFSETQ. The CDR3 protein is CASSPTVGYQETQYF. In nucleotides, the CDR3 is TGCGCCAGCAGCCCGACAGTGGGGTACCAAGAGACCCAGTACTTC.

This clonotype was seen ten or more times. V usage is TRBV28 and J usage is TRBJ1-1, with a possible D match to TRBD1 (5 bases). V lost 6 bases, J lost 0 bases, and 8 bases lay in between. CDR1 and CDR2 from the germline V gene are MDHEN and SYDVKM. This CDR3 spans 13 amino acids. The CDR3 spells CASSAGVNTEAFF. The CDR3 DNA is TGTGCCAGCAGCGCGGGGGTGAACACTGAAGCTTTCTTT. Complete variable domain (other parts from reference TRBV28 and TRBJ1-1): DVKVTQSSRYLVKRTGEKVFLECVQDMDHENMFWYRQDPGLGLRLIYFSYDVKMKEKGDIPEGYSVSREKKERFSLILESASTNQTSMYLCASSAGVNTEAFFGQGTRLTVV.

This clonotype has at least ten counts. The gene calls are TRBV10-3 and TRBJ2-5; 7 nucleotides line up with TRBD1. CDR1 and CDR2 (germline): ENHRY, SYGVKD. The CDR3 has 16 residues. V lost 0 bases and J lost 5; bases outside the gene matches: 9. The DNA of the CDR3 is TGTGCCATCAGTGAGTCGACTCGAGGGGGCCGGGAGACCCAGTACTTC. Its protein is CAISESTRGGRETQYF.

In its sample, this clonotype was seen many times. V usage is TRBV28 and J usage is TRBJ2-3; perhaps TRBD2 as D (5 bases). With 7 bases removed from V and 2 bases from J, the gap between germline ends came to 16 bases. This CDR3 spans 15 amino acids. CDR1 and CDR2 (germline): MDHEN, SYDVKM. Here the CDR3 DNA reads TGTGCCAGCACCCTTTGGAGAGGGTTCACAGATACGCAGTATTTT. The encoded protein is CASTLWRGFTDTQYF.

This clonotype was found many times. The genes are TRBV6-5 and TRBJ1-2, with D hard to call. The CDR3 runs 14 residues. Between the trimmed V and J ends, which lost 0 bases and 2 bases, there was a span of 7 bases. Per the germline V gene, CDR1 is MNHEY and CDR2 is SVGAGI. CDR3 in amino acids: CASSYSAGNYGYTF. The CDR3 coding sequence is TGTGCCAGCAGTTACTCGGCGGGGAACTATGGCTACACCTTC.

This clonotype was counted many times. This chain's CDR3 is CSARGAGGNLIAKNIQYF. CDR3 DNA: TGCAGTGCTAGAGGAGCAGGGGGTAATCTAATAGCCAAAAACATTCAGTACTTC. The V gene is TRBV20-1, the J gene TRBJ2-4; 7 bases match TRBD1. CDR1 is DFQATT and CDR2 is SNEGSKA in the germline V gene (reference sequence). CDR3 length equals 18 residues. V gave up 1 base and J gave up 0 bases; unmatched junction bases: 12.

This clonotype appeared a few times. The V and J genes are TRBV28 and TRBJ1-5, with 8 bases identical to TRBD1. The V and J ends lost 4 bases and 4 bases, in that order; junction bases with no gene match: 6. In germline, CDR1 is MDHEN, CDR2 SYDVKM. The CDR3 is 15 amino acids. This chain's CDR3 is CASSSGQGGNQPQHF. In DNA, the CDR3 is TGTGCCAGCAGTTCCGGACAGGGTGGGAATCAGCCCCAGCATTTT.

The table lists this clonotype with many counts. J is TRBJ2-1 and V is TRBV7-9, with TRBD2 matching over 9 bases. The CDR3 is made up of 17 amino acids. V lost 1 base and J lost 3; bases outside the gene matches: 7. Germline CDR1 reads SEHNR; CDR2 reads FQNEAQ (reference sequence). The CDR3 DNA reads TGTGCCAGCAGCTTAGGTCTAGCGGGGACCCACTACAATGAGCAGTTCTTC. This translates into CASSLGLAGTHYNEQFF.

This clonotype occurred a few times. This rearrangement joins TRBV5-1 to TRBJ1-5; D gene ambiguous. CDR1 and CDR2 from the germline V gene are SGHRS and YFSETQ. CDR3 size: 14 residues. The ends were cut back, 4 bases at V and 6 bases at J, with 14 bases in the middle. CDR3 region: CASSKHSGAQPQHF. The CDR3 region has the DNA TGCGCCAGCAGCAAACACAGCGGCGCTCAGCCCCAGCATTTT.

Ten or more counts support this clonotype. V gene TRBV5-1 combines with J gene TRBJ2-5, with D maybe TRBD2 (5 bases). Trimming removed 4 bases at V and 4 bases at J, with 11 bases between. Germline CDR1 SGHRS, CDR2 YFSETQ. This CDR3 comprises 13 residues. The CDR3, as DNA: TGCGCCAGCAGCAGGGCGGGTGTAGAGACCCAGTACTTC. Its protein product is CASSRAGVETQYF.

This clonotype appeared many times. The chain couples TRBV7-2 to TRBJ2-7, with TRBD1 matching 9 bases. Trimming took 4 bases from V and 3 from J; bases not matched to a gene: 10. The germline V gene has CDR1 SGHTA and CDR2 FQGNSA. The CDR3 is 16 amino acids. The CDR3 spells CASSSHGQGFFYEQYF. The CDR3 DNA follows: TGTGCCAGCAGCTCTCACGGACAGGGGTTCTTCTACGAGCAGTACTTC.

The V and J genes are TRBV11-1 and TRBJ2-1; 13 nucleotides align to TRBD2. With 4 bases clipped from V and 3 bases from J, the junction kept 9 bases outside the gene matches. Germline CDR1 reads SGHAT; CDR2 reads FQDESV (reference sequence). The CDR3 spans 18 residues. The CDR3 nucleotides read TGTGCCAGCAGCTCCCCCGGACTAGCGGGGGCCGTCTACAATGAGCAGTTCTTC. Encoded protein: CASSSPGLAGAVYNEQFF. The full variable domain, in which reference TRBV11-1 and TRBJ2-1 provide the parts outside the CDR3, is EAEVAQSPRYKITEKSQAVAFWCDPISGHATLYWYRQILGQGPELLVQFQDESVVDDSQLPKDRFSAERLKGVDSTLKIQPAELGDSAMYLCASSSPGLAGAVYNEQFFGPGTRLTVL.

At least ten counts were recorded for this clonotype. The chain recombines TRBV15 with TRBJ2-5, with 11 bases matching TRBD2. Germline V gives CDR1 LNHNV, CDR2 YYDKDF (reference sequence). Trimming at V came to 2 bases and at J to 8 bases, leaving 16 bases not matched to a gene. The length of the CDR3 is 18 residues. The CDR3 loop reads CATSRYELPGLAVETQYF. CDR3 DNA: TGTGCCACCAGCAGATACGAGCTACCGGGACTAGCGGTAGAAACCCAGTACTTC.

This clonotype was detected only a few times. The genes are TRBV12-5 and TRBJ1-2, with 7 bases that match TRBD1. CDR1 and CDR2 (germline): LGHNT, FRNRAP. Trimming removed 1 base from V and 6 bases from J; junction bases left unmatched: 11. The CDR3 has 16 amino acids. CDR3 in DNA: TGTGCTAGTGGTTTGGCCCTGCCCGGGACAGCGCATGGCTACACCTTC. Amino acid sequence: CASGLALPGTAHGYTF.

V gene TRBV5-1 combines with J gene TRBJ2-7, with a weak D call TRBD1 (5 bases). Germline loops: CDR1 SGHRS, CDR2 YFSETQ. This CDR3 has 13 amino acids. V was pared by 4 bases and J by 2 bases, with 10 bases between. For the CDR3, the DNA is TGCGCCAGCAGCCTGGACAACCCCTACGAGCAGTACTTC. It encodes CASSLDNPYEQYF.

This clonotype was counted ten times or more. The J gene is TRBJ2-3, the V gene TRBV6-4, with TRBD2 matching 10 bases. Germline V gene lookup returns CDR1 MRHNA and CDR2 SNTAGT. The CDR3 is made up of 15 amino acids. V was pared by 4 bases and J by 1 base, with 2 bases of the junction left unmatched. CDR3 sequence (DNA): TGTGCCAGCAGTGCCGGGACTAGCGGCACAGATACGCAGTATTTT. Translation: CASSAGTSGTDTQYF.

This clonotype was detected many times. At one end the junction does not follow the germline gene, possibly because of a read error. The gene calls are TRBV12-3 or TRBV12-4 and TRBJ2-7; tentatively, D is TRBD1 (6 bases). CDR3 size: 11 residues. The CDR3 sequence is CASSGPGHPRF. The CDR3 nucleotides read TGTGCCAGCAGTGGACCGGGACACCCTCGCTTC.

This clonotype was seen many times. CDR3: CASSYLVAGSNEQFF. The CDR3 coding sequence is TGTGCCAGCAGTTACCTGGTAGCGGGGAGTAATGAGCAGTTCTTC. V gene TRBV6-2 or TRBV6-3 combines with J gene TRBJ2-1, with 8 bases fitting TRBD2. The J segment lost 7 bases and the V segment lost 2 bases, leaving 7 bases of the junction unmatched. The CDR3 totals 15 residues. In germline, CDR1 is MNHEY, CDR2 SVGEGT.

This clonotype was seen more than once but under ten times. CDR3 protein: CASSSRAPNQPQHF. CDR3 coding DNA: TGTGCCAGTAGTTCCAGGGCACCAAATCAGCCCCAGCATTTT. This chain joins TRBV19 and TRBJ1-5, with D possibly TRBD1 on 5 matching bases. The CDR3 is 14 amino acids. CDR1 is LNHDA, CDR2 SQIVND, per germline (reference sequence). Trimming stripped 5 bases from V and 4 bases from J, with 12 bases between.

This clonotype was picked up many times. The chain is built from TRBV28 and TRBJ2-5, with D possibly TRBD2 on 5 matching bases. The CDR3 is 12 amino acids. In germline, CDR1 is MDHEN, CDR2 SYDVKM. V lost 7 bases and J 0 bases, leaving 6 bases between the germline ends. The CDR3 loop reads CASTGDQETQYF. Here the CDR3 DNA reads TGTGCCAGCACCGGGGACCAAGAGACCCAGTACTTC.

This clonotype has ten or more counts. V and J are TRBV7-2 and TRBJ1-5, with D possibly matching TRBD1 (5 bases). Germline loops: CDR1 SGHTA, CDR2 FQGNSA. The CDR3 extends over 15 amino acids. Trimming removed 1 base from V and 4 bases from J, with 11 bases in between. CDR3 bases: TGTGCCAGCAGCTTAGAAGGGGTTAGAAATCAGCCCCAGCATTTT. Residues: CASSLEGVRNQPQHF.

This clonotype was recorded many times. The V gene is TRBV29-1, the J gene TRBJ1-2; 8 bases match TRBD1. The V and J ends lost 8 bases and 6 bases, in that order; junction bases with no gene match: 11. The CDR3 has 13 amino acids. CDR1 is SQVTM and CDR2 is ANQGSEA in the germline V gene. The CDR3 coding sequence is TGCAGCTCAAGCCCAGGGGGCGCGAATGGCTACACCTTC. Translated: CSSSPGGANGYTF.

Many counts were recorded for this clonotype. This chain joins TRBV4-3 and TRBJ1-2, with D possibly matching TRBD1 (6 bases). CDR3 length equals 15 residues. Germline CDR1 LGHNA, CDR2 YSLEER. Trimming pared 1 base from V and 0 bases from J, leaving 9 bases between. The CDR3 bases are TGCGCCAGCAGCCAAGGTCAGGGGCCTAACTATGGCTACACCTTC. Amino acid sequence: CASSQGQGPNYGYTF.

The table lists this clonotype with many counts. This rearrangement joins TRBV28 to TRBJ2-7, with D perhaps TRBD1 (6 bases). V lost 6 bases and J lost 4, with 28 bases in between. Germline CDR1 and CDR2: MDHEN and SYDVKM. CDR3 length: 18 amino acids. Here the CDR3 reads CASRPAQGQPGSVYEQYF. CDR3 nucleotide sequence: TGTGCCAGCAGGCCTGCCCAAGGACAGCCCGGGTCAGTATACGAGCAGTACTTC.

This clonotype occurred many times. This rearrangement joins TRBV20-1 to TRBJ1-2; TRBD1 aligns across 8 bases. CDR3 length: 15 residues. From germline, CDR1 is DFQATT and CDR2 SNEGSKA (reference sequence). The V gene end was trimmed by 0 bases and the J gene end by 6 bases; junction bases not matched to a gene: 9. This chain's CDR3 is CSARDMGQVIHGYTF. The CDR3 coding sequence is TGCAGTGCTAGAGATATGGGACAGGTCATCCATGGCTACACCTTC.

This clonotype was counted a few times. The chain couples TRBV14 to TRBJ2-7; 7 bases are shared with TRBD1. The CDR3 is made up of 15 amino acids. V was clipped by 1 base and J by 0 bases; unmatched bases: 3. The germline CDR1 and CDR2 sequences are SGHDN and FVKESK. For the CDR3, the DNA is TGTGCCAGCAGCCAAGCCCGGGACAGCTCCTACGAGCAGTACTTC. Residues: CASSQARDSSYEQYF.

This clonotype was found many times. The rearrangement links TRBV10-3 to TRBJ2-5; 11 nucleotides match TRBD2. This CDR3 comprises 14 residues. V lost 3 bases, J lost 4 bases, and 1 base stayed unmatched. Germline values: CDR1 ENHRY, CDR2 SYGVKD. CDR3 sequence (DNA): TGTGCCATCAGTGAAGGACTAGCGGGAGAGACCCAGTACTTC. Residues: CAISEGLAGETQYF.

This clonotype has a count of ten or more. CDR3 residues: CSVEDLGFRTDTQYF. The CDR3 DNA follows: TGCAGCGTTGAAGATCTGGGGTTTCGAACAGATACGCAGTATTTT. The J gene is TRBJ2-3, the V gene TRBV29-1; no clear D. The CDR3 sequence is 15 residues long. Germline values: CDR1 SQVTM, CDR2 ANQGSEA. V was clipped by 0 bases and J by 3 bases, with 13 bases between them.

Ten or more counts support this clonotype. This chain uses TRBV12-3 or TRBV12-4 with TRBJ1-5; TRBD1 agrees at 7 bases. Trimming cost V 5 bases and J 7 bases; bases outside gene matches: 8. There are 14 residues in the CDR3. The CDR3, as DNA: TGTGCCAGCAGTCCCACAGGGGCCGGGCAGCCCCAGCATTTT. Protein: CASSPTGAGQPQHF.

This clonotype was recorded many times. The genes are TRBV7-2 and TRBJ2-7; D ambiguous. This CDR3 spans 14 amino acids. V was pared by 1 base and J by 7 bases, with 14 bases between. The germline V gene encodes CDR1 SGHTA and CDR2 FQGNSA. DNA for the CDR3: TGTGCCAGCAGCTTAGTAGGAGACCAGAGAGAGCAGTACTTC. This encodes CASSLVGDQREQYF.